This is a list of T cell receptor beta chains from one sample in a study of blood T cell repertoires in COVID-19. Assay used: immunoSEQ multiplex PCR; TCRdb lists only in-frame clones, some missing. Here the sample spans around 300,000 clones, 89% being singletons. The specimen was peripheral blood. The receptors were sampled from a man over 45 with acute or convalescent COVID-19. CDR3s include the opening cysteine and the closing phenylalanine or tryptophan. A D gene is named only where the DNA matches it firmly. The listing skips clone size in some rows; elsewhere it reads once, few, many or a size class.

D	V	J	size	CDR3	DNA
.	TRBV3-1/TRBV3-2	TRBJ1-1	.	CASSQGGREVTEAFF	TGTGCCAGCAGCCAAGGAGGCAGGGAGGTCACTGAAGCTTTCTTT
TRBD1	TRBV2	TRBJ1-2	.	CASRTGGGTYGYTF	TGTGCCAGCAGGACAGGGGGTGGAACTTATGGCTACACCTTC
.	TRBV2	TRBJ2-2	.	CASSRIDRNGELFF	TGTGCCAGCAGTCGAATAGACAGAAACGGGGAGCTGTTTTTT
.	TRBV13	TRBJ2-7	.	CASSFGRQYEQYF	TGTGCCAGCAGCTTCGGCCGACAGTACGAGCAGTACTTC
TRBD1	TRBV6-5	TRBJ1-2	.	CASSYSDRGDYGYTF	TGTGCCAGCAGTTACTCCGACAGGGGAGACTATGGCTACACCTTC
.	TRBV3-1/TRBV3-2	TRBJ1-1	few	CASSHRGEAFF	TGTGCCAGCAGCCACAGGGGTGAAGCTTTCTTT
.	TRBV6-6	TRBJ1-4	.	CASNEHQGATNEKLFF	TGTGCCAGCAACGAGCACCAGGGTGCAACTAATGAAAAACTGTTTTTT
.	TRBV5-6	TRBJ1-2	.	CASSLVGAGSYGYTF	TGTGCCAGCAGCTTGGTAGGTGCAGGCTCCTATGGCTACACCTTC
.	TRBV9	TRBJ1-5	once	CASSARHGPNQPQHF	TGTGCCAGCAGCGCGAGACATGGCCCCAATCAGCCCCAGCATTTT
.	TRBV7-2	TRBJ2-7	.	CASSLGVDWMGDYEQYF	TGTGCCAGCAGCCTTGGGGTGGACTGGATGGGTGACTACGAGCAGTACTTC
.	TRBV5-6	TRBJ2-2	.	CAASGRRTGELFF	TGTGCCGCCTCGGGGAGGAGGACCGGGGAGCTGTTTTTT
.	TRBV2	TRBJ2-3	.	CASRASWSPDTQYF	TGTGCCAGCAGGGCCTCCTGGTCCCCAGATACGCAGTATTTT
TRBD2	TRBV10-1	TRBJ2-3	.	CASSEKITSGGVDTQYF	TGCGCCAGCAGTGAGAAAATAACTAGCGGGGGGGTAGATACGCAGTATTTT
.	TRBV5-6	TRBJ1-2	.	CASSLERGWTF	TGTGCCAGCAGCTTGGAAAGGGGGTGGACCTTC
.	TRBV7-8	TRBJ1-4	.	CASSLDGGGVGWKLFF	TGTGCCAGCAGCTTAGACGGGGGTGGTGTGGGGTGGAAACTGTTTTTT
.	TRBV3-1/TRBV3-2	TRBJ2-3	.	CASSRPPDPGVSDTQYF	TGTGCCAGCAGCCGCCCCCCTGACCCGGGGGTCTCAGATACGCAGTATTTT
TRBD2	TRBV4-2	TRBJ2-1	.	CASSQMISGGYNEQFF	TGTGCCAGCAGCCAAATGATTAGCGGGGGCTACAATGAGCAGTTCTTC
.	TRBV18	TRBJ2-5	.	CASSGEQQETQYF	TGTGCCAGCTCAGGCGAACAGCAAGAGACCCAGTACTTC
TRBD1	TRBV6-6	TRBJ1-1	.	CASSTRQGVDTEAFF	TGTGCCAGCAGTACCCGACAGGGAGTAGACACTGAAGCTTTCTTT
.	TRBV2	TRBJ2-5	.	CASTDSKETQYF	TGTGCCAGCACCGACAGTAAAGAGACCCAGTACTTC
.	TRBV7-6	TRBJ2-3	.	CASSPGGGTQYF	TGTGCCAGCAGCCCCGGCGGGGGCACGCAGTATTTT
.	TRBV2	TRBJ2-1	.	CASTQRRDNEQFF	TGTGCCAGCACCCAGCGGAGAGACAATGAGCAGTTCTTC
TRBD1	TRBV6-5	TRBJ1-1	.	CASSSTDRAWREAFF	TGTGCCAGCAGCTCAACCGACAGGGCCTGGCGGGAAGCTTTCTTT
.	TRBV3-1/TRBV3-2	TRBJ1-4	.	CASSPFGTVPNEKLFF	TGTGCCAGCAGCCCTTTCGGTACGGTCCCGAATGAAAAACTGTTTTTT
TRBD1	TRBV4-1	TRBJ1-2	.	CASSQVGQGIYGYTF	TGCGCCAGCAGCCAAGTGGGACAGGGTATCTATGGCTACACCTTC
.	TRBV5-1	TRBJ2-7	once	CASSLAGTGYYEQYF	TGCGCCAGCAGCTTGGCGGGAACGGGGTACTACGAGCAGTACTTC
TRBD1	TRBV19	TRBJ1-2	.	CASSPTTGEGVYTF	TGTGCCAGTAGTCCGACGACAGGGGAAGGGGTCTACACCTTC
TRBD2	TRBV7-6	TRBJ2-2	.	CASSLAAGSGLNTGELFF	TGTGCCAGCAGCTTAGCCGCGGGTAGCGGGTTGAACACCGGGGAGCTGTTTTTT
.	TRBV5-1	TRBJ1-6	once	CASSLGHLVTSYNSPLHF	TGCGCCAGCAGCTTGGGGCACCTCGTAACCTCCTATAATTCACCCCTCCACTTT
.	TRBV11-1	TRBJ2-1	.	CASSLGWQINEQFF	TGTGCCAGCAGCTTAGGGTGGCAGATCAATGAGCAGTTCTTC
TRBD2	TRBV9	TRBJ2-3	.	CASSRGDHTDTQYF	TGTGCCAGCAGCCGGGGGGACCACACAGATACGCAGTATTTT
.	TRBV29-1	TRBJ1-1	.	CSAGGARLITEAFF	TGCAGCGCCGGAGGCGCACGCCTTATTACTGAAGCTTTCTTT
TRBD1	TRBV3-1/TRBV3-2	TRBJ2-6	.	CASSQVGGTGSSGANVLTF	TGTGCCAGCAGCCAAGTGGGAGGGACAGGGTCCTCTGGGGCCAACGTCCTGACTTTC
.	TRBV7-8	TRBJ2-1	.	CASSSPREGAREGQFF	TGTGCCAGCAGCTCCCCCCGGGAGGGGGCGCGAGAGGGGCAGTTCTTC
TRBD2	TRBV4-2	TRBJ2-1	.	CASSQPGGLAAGEQFF	TGTGCCAGCAGCCAACCCGGGGGACTAGCGGCGGGTGAGCAGTTCTTC
.	TRBV9	TRBJ1-2	.	CASSGRQNLNYGYTF	TGTGCCAGCAGCGGGCGACAGAACCTAAACTATGGCTACACCTTC
TRBD1	TRBV6-6	TRBJ1-6	.	CASSYGQGSYNSPLHF	TGTGCCAGCAGCTACGGACAGGGGTCGTATAATTCACCCCTCCACTTT
.	TRBV9	TRBJ1-4	.	CASSVASRANEKLFF	TGTGCCAGCAGCGTAGCGAGCAGGGCAAATGAAAAACTGTTTTTT
.	TRBV3-1/TRBV3-2	TRBJ2-3	.	CASSQEFGGRYTDTQYF	TGTGCCAGCAGCCAAGAGTTCGGGGGAAGATACACAGATACGCAGTATTTT
.	TRBV5-1	TRBJ2-1	.	CASSLVPGYNEQFF	TGCGCCAGCAGCTTGGTACCAGGGTATAATGAGCAGTTCTTC
.	TRBV5-1	TRBJ2-3	.	CASSLFQGAREDTQYF	TGCGCCAGCAGCTTGTTCCAGGGAGCGCGGGAAGATACGCAGTATTTT
TRBD1	TRBV5-1	TRBJ2-5	.	CASHRQGQETQYF	TGCGCCAGCCATCGACAGGGGCAAGAGACCCAGTACTTC
TRBD1	TRBV14	TRBJ2-7	.	CASSQGPRGLYEQYF	TGTGCCAGCAGCCAAGGTCCCAGGGGGCTTTACGAGCAGTACTTC
TRBD1	TRBV18	TRBJ2-2	.	CASSPGQATGELFF	TGTGCCAGCTCACCCGGACAGGCCACCGGGGAGCTGTTTTTT
TRBD1	TRBV10-3	TRBJ1-3	once	CAISGTGAKAGNTIYF	TGTGCCATCAGTGGAACAGGGGCAAAGGCTGGAAACACCATATATTTT
.	TRBV7-9	TRBJ1-2	.	CASAPGSLAPSGYTF	TGTGCCAGCGCTCCGGGGAGCCTAGCCCCCTCTGGCTACACCTTC
.	TRBV5-8	TRBJ2-1	.	CASSLQGSSYNEQFF	TGTGCCAGCAGCTTGCAGGGTAGCTCCTACAATGAGCAGTTCTTC
TRBD1	TRBV19	TRBJ2-7	.	CASRPDRGSAYEQYF	TGTGCCAGTAGACCCGACAGGGGCTCGGCCTACGAGCAGTACTTC
.	TRBV4-2	TRBJ1-3	.	CASSQAGGTGNTIYF	TGTGCCAGCAGCCAAGCCGGGGGGACTGGAAACACCATATATTTT
.	TRBV29-1	TRBJ2-3	.	CSVEGGDGATDTQYF	TGCAGCGTTGAAGGGGGGGACGGGGCCACAGATACGCAGTATTTT
TRBD1	TRBV4-2	TRBJ1-5	.	CASSPPGQNNQPQHF	TGTGCCAGCAGCCCACCGGGACAGAACAATCAGCCCCAGCATTTT
TRBD2	TRBV29-1	TRBJ2-5	.	CSVLGTSGGLGETQYF	TGCAGCGTCCTCGGGACTAGCGGGGGGTTGGGAGAGACCCAGTACTTC
TRBD2	TRBV3-1/TRBV3-2	TRBJ2-2	.	CASSLAGGNTGELFF	TGTGCCAGCAGCCTAGCGGGGGGGAACACCGGGGAGCTGTTTTTT
TRBD2	TRBV6-5	TRBJ2-1	once	CASSSPRTSGYNEQFF	TGTGCCAGCAGTTCCCCCAGGACTAGCGGCTACAATGAGCAGTTCTTC
.	TRBV4-1	TRBJ2-7	once	CASSQDGGTYEQYF	TGCGCCAGCAGCCAAGATGGCGGGACCTACGAGCAGTACTTC